Following are 21 T cell receptor beta chains from one sample sequenced in a study of graft-versus-host responses after intestinal transplantation. The table came from immunoSEQ multiplex PCR; TCRdb's copy has only in-frame clones and leaves some out. In the table there are tens of thousands of clones, approximately 95% of which are singletons. For these receptors, no antigen is known. The sample here was unstimulated CD8+ T cells sorted from spleen or lymph node cells, taken before transplant. The receptors stem from a human donor who was the organ donor for an intestinal transplant.

The chain carries TRBV28 and TRBJ2-7; 13 bases match TRBD2. The CDR3 sequence is 18 residues long. Germline V gene sequence: CDR1 MDHEN, CDR2 SYDVKM. Losses at the gene ends were 6 bases for V and 3 bases for J; bases not matched to a gene: 14. The CDR3 nucleotides read TGTGCCAGCAGATCTGTCTCCGGGACTAGCGGGACCTTCTACGAGCAGTACTTC. Translating gives CASRSVSGTSGTFYEQYF.

The chain is built from TRBV28 and TRBJ1-1; D unclear. The germline CDR1 and CDR2 sequences are MDHEN and SYDVKM. Trimming removed 6 bases at V and 1 base at J, with 12 bases between. CDR3 length: 14 residues. CDR3: CASSYPAANTEAFF. Here the CDR3 DNA reads TGTGCCAGCAGCTACCCCGCGGCGAACACTGAAGCTTTCTTT.

CDR3: CASSLGSGGSYEQYF. The CDR3 DNA is TGTGCCAGCAGCTTAGGTTCTGGCGGATCCTACGAGCAGTACTTC. The J gene is TRBJ2-7, the V gene TRBV7-2; D remains ambiguous. V shed 1 base and J shed 1 base, with 11 bases lying between them. The germline CDR1 and CDR2 sequences are SGHTA and FQGNSA. CDR3 length equals 15 residues.

This rearrangement joins TRBV29-1 to TRBJ1-2; D remains unclear. The CDR3 covers 13 residues. Germline CDR1 SQVTM, CDR2 ANQGSEA. V lost 0 bases, J lost 4 bases, and 9 bases lay in between. The CDR3 region has the DNA TGCAGCGTTGAAGATGAGGGCAGCTATGGCTACACCTTC. Translation gives CSVEDEGSYGYTF.

This chain connects TRBV15 to TRBJ1-2; maybe TRBD1 (6 bases). Germline lookup yields CDR1 LNHNV and CDR2 YYDKDF (reference sequence). Trimming removed 0 bases at V and 6 bases at J, with 17 bases between. This CDR3 contains 16 residues. CDR3 residues: CATSRDRAGALDGYTF. As DNA, the CDR3 is TGTGCCACCAGCAGAGATCGCGCAGGGGCCCTGGATGGCTACACCTTC.

This sequence joins TRBV30 and TRBJ2-5; no clear D. Trimming cost V 0 bases and J 5 bases, with 4 bases left between them. Per germline, CDR1 GTSNPN and CDR2 SVGIG (reference sequence). There are 11 residues in the CDR3. The CDR3 DNA is TGTGCCTGGAGTGTCCAGGAGACCCAGTACTTC. Protein: CAWSVQETQYF.

The gene calls are TRBV6-6 and TRBJ2-1; TRBD2 agrees at 7 bases. V shed 2 bases and J 5 bases; nucleotides not matched to a gene: 6. This CDR3 has 15 residues. Germline V gene sequence: CDR1 MNHNY, CDR2 SVGAGI (reference sequence). The DNA for the CDR3 is TGTGCCAGCAGTTACGGACTAGAAGGGGACAATGAGCAGTTCTTC. It specifies CASSYGLEGDNEQFF.

V is TRBV5-4 and J is TRBJ1-2; D is unclear. The CDR3 runs 14 residues. Trimming left V 1 base short and J 4 bases short, with 11 bases between. CDR1 and CDR2 from the germline V gene are SGHNT and YYREEE (reference sequence). Here the CDR3 DNA reads TGTGCCAGCAGCTTGTATACGGGCGTCTATGGCTACACCTTC. This codes for CASSLYTGVYGYTF.

This clone was recorded once. The gene calls are TRBV5-4 and TRBJ2-1; 8 nucleotides align to TRBD2. This CDR3 is built from 13 residues. Trimming removed 2 bases from V and 9 bases from J; junction bases left unmatched: 4. Germline values: CDR1 SGHNT, CDR2 YYREEE (reference sequence). The CDR3 region has the DNA TGTGCCAGCAGCTTCCGGGAGGGCGCTGAGCAGTTCTTC. This encodes CASSFREGAEQFF. The variable domain in full, completed from reference TRBV5-4 and TRBJ2-1, reads ETGVTQSPTHLIKTRGQQVTLRCSSQSGHNTVSWYQQALGQGPQFIFQYYREEENGRGNFPPRFSGLQFPNYSSELNVNALELDDSALYLCASSFREGAEQFFGPGTRLTVL.

The V gene is TRBV11-3, the J gene TRBJ2-7; the D gene could be TRBD1 or TRBD2 (5 bases each). The CDR3 totals 15 residues. Germline V lookup: CDR1 SGHNT, CDR2 YENEEA. V lost 1 base and J lost 2, with 12 bases in between. CDR3 protein: CASSLGRDPTYEQYF. The CDR3 nucleotides are TGTGCCAGCAGCTTAGGCCGGGACCCAACCTACGAGCAGTACTTC.

This clone has only one observation. The J gene is TRBJ1-1, the V gene TRBV9; D possibly corresponds to TRBD1 (5 bases). The CDR3 spans 12 residues. The V end lost 4 bases, the J end lost 7 bases, and 11 bases lay between the germline ends. Germline CDR1 is SGDLS and CDR2 is YYNGEE. Written as DNA, the CDR3 is TGTGCCAGCAGCACAGGACGGAATGAAGCTTTCTTT. Its protein product is CASSTGRNEAFF. Complete variable domain (other parts from reference TRBV9 and TRBJ1-1): DSGVTQTPKHLITATGQRVTLRCSPRSGDLSVYWYQQSLDQGLQFLIQYYNGEERAKGNILERFSAQQFPDLHSELNLSSLELGDSALYFCASSTGRNEAFFGQGTRLTVV.

The V and J genes are TRBV10-3 and TRBJ2-1; no reliable D call. The CDR3 runs to 11 residues. Germline V gives CDR1 ENHRY, CDR2 SYGVKD. Trimming pared 0 bases from V and 10 bases from J, leaving 4 bases between. The CDR3 spells CAISESEEQFF. In DNA form, the CDR3 reads TGTGCCATCAGTGAGTCAGAGGAGCAGTTCTTC.

This sequence joins TRBV7-6 and TRBJ1-5; no definite D call. V was shortened by 0 bases and J by 5 bases, with 5 bases between the two germline ends. CDR3 size: 13 residues. Germline CDR1 reads SGHVS; CDR2 reads FNYEAQ. This chain's CDR3 is CASSLARDQPQHF. The DNA of the CDR3 is TGTGCCAGCAGCTTAGCACGGGATCAGCCCCAGCATTTT. Filled out from reference TRBV7-6 and TRBJ1-5, the complete variable domain reads GAGVSQSPRYKVTKRGQDVALRCDPISGHVSLYWYRQALGQGPEFLTYFNYEAQQDKSGLPNDRFSAERPEGSISTLTIQRTEQRDSAMYRCASSLARDQPQHFGDGTRLSIL.

The V call is TRBV13, the J call TRBJ1-5; D may be TRBD1 (5 bases). Germline-derived CDR1 and CDR2 are PRHDT and FYEKMQ (reference sequence). Trimming cost V 5 bases and J 0 bases, with 8 bases left between them. The CDR3 covers 14 residues. This CDR3 reads CASSAGNSNQPQHF. The CDR3 DNA reads as TGTGCCAGCAGCGCAGGGAATAGCAATCAGCCCCAGCATTTT.

V gene TRBV27 combines with J gene TRBJ1-1; 7 bases align to TRBD1. The junction had 6 bases not matched to a gene; V was cut back by 1 base and J by 4 bases. In germline, CDR1 is MNHEY, CDR2 SMNVEV (reference sequence). CDR3 length: 15 residues. In DNA form, the CDR3 reads TGTGCCAGCAGTTTATACGAGGGGGCGGCCACTGAAGCTTTCTTT. This translates into CASSLYEGAATEAFF.

The genes are TRBV27 and TRBJ2-5; D is unresolved. The V end lost 3 bases, the J end lost 0 bases, and 5 bases lay between the germline ends. This CDR3 is 13 amino acids long. Germline-derived CDR1 and CDR2 are MNHEY and SMNVEV (reference sequence). Here the CDR3 DNA reads TGTGCCAGCAGTTTGGCAGACCAAGAGACCCAGTACTTC. Residues: CASSLADQETQYF.

As DNA, the CDR3 is TGTGCCAGCAGTTTAGGGACAGGGTTTTACGAGCAGTACTTC. It yields the protein CASSLGTGFYEQYF. The chain has TRBV27 and TRBJ2-7, with TRBD1 matching 9 bases. The germline gives CDR1 MNHEY, CDR2 SMNVEV (reference sequence). V shed 2 bases and J 4 bases; nucleotides not matched to a gene: 3. The CDR3 is made up of 14 amino acids.

The chain recombines TRBV28 with TRBJ1-5, with TRBD1 matching over 7 bases. The CDR3 totals 15 residues. CDR1 and CDR2 from the germline V gene are MDHEN and SYDVKM. After removal of 2 bases from V and 5 bases from J, the junction contained 6 bases not matched to a gene. The CDR3 nucleotides are TGTGCCAGCAGTTTAATGGACAGGAGGGATCAGCCCCAGCATTTT. Its translation is CASSLMDRRDQPQHF.

This clone appeared once. This chain links TRBV28 with TRBJ1-1; D not resolved. This CDR3 contains 11 residues. Deletions cut 8 bases from V and 11 bases from J, with 15 bases between. Germline V CDR1 and CDR2: MDHEN, SYDVKM. In nucleotides, the CDR3 is TGTGCCAGCTCAGACGAGGGTTGGGCTTTCTTT. It codes for CASSDEGWAFF. Full variable domain (remainder filled in from reference TRBV28 and TRBJ1-1): DVKVTQSSRYLVKRTGEKVFLECVQDMDHENMFWYRQDPGLGLRLIYFSYDVKMKEKGDIPEGYSVSREKKERFSLILESASTNQTSMYLCASSDEGWAFFGQGTRLTVV.

The chain employs TRBV7-8 and TRBJ1-5; the D gene is possibly TRBD1 (5 bases). CDR3 length equals 17 residues. Trimming took off 2 bases at V and 6 bases at J, with 20 bases between the two ends. Germline V CDR1 and CDR2: SGHVS, FQNEAQ. The CDR3, as DNA: TGTGCCAGCAGCTTATTCGTATGGGGGGATTTAAGTCAGCCCCAGCATTTT. Translating it yields CASSLFVWGDLSQPQHF.

The rearrangement links TRBV9 to TRBJ1-4; TRBD1 is a possible D gene (6 bases). The CDR3 contains 17 residues. Trimming removed 0 bases from V and 4 bases from J, with 16 bases in between. The germline V gene has CDR1 SGDLS and CDR2 YYNGEE. Here the CDR3 reads CASSVGGDGTNNEKLFF. CDR3 nucleotides: TGTGCCAGCAGCGTAGGAGGCGACGGGACAAATAATGAAAAACTGTTTTTT.